Below, one T cell receptor (beta chain) is given with its context. The antigen remains undetermined. The V gene's germline CDR1 is ENHRY and CDR2 SYGVKD. CDR3 length: 13 residues. The data derive from a study of T cells expressing NK-cell markers. Study-level information: Repertoires of TCR beta were obtained from T cells sorted as CD3+CD56+NKG2C+, CD3+CD56+NKG2C- and CD3+CD56-NKG2C+. Study-wide findings and caveats: A handful of donors had dominant NKG2C+ clonotypes that comprised about 1.0-8% of their CD8+ T cells.

TCRdb derives one entry per CDR3 protein from the 5' RACE reads, leaving out DNA. The sample table sets out around 260,000 distinct CDR3 sequences. The origin of this receptor is a woman aged 18 to 69 in good health. V usage is TRBV10-3 and J usage is TRBJ1-3. Specimen: blood T cells: a sorted CD56 or NKG2C T cell subset, CD4+ or CD8+ T cells, or bulk PBMC T cells (not recorded which). This CDR3 is CAISEQTGNTIYF.